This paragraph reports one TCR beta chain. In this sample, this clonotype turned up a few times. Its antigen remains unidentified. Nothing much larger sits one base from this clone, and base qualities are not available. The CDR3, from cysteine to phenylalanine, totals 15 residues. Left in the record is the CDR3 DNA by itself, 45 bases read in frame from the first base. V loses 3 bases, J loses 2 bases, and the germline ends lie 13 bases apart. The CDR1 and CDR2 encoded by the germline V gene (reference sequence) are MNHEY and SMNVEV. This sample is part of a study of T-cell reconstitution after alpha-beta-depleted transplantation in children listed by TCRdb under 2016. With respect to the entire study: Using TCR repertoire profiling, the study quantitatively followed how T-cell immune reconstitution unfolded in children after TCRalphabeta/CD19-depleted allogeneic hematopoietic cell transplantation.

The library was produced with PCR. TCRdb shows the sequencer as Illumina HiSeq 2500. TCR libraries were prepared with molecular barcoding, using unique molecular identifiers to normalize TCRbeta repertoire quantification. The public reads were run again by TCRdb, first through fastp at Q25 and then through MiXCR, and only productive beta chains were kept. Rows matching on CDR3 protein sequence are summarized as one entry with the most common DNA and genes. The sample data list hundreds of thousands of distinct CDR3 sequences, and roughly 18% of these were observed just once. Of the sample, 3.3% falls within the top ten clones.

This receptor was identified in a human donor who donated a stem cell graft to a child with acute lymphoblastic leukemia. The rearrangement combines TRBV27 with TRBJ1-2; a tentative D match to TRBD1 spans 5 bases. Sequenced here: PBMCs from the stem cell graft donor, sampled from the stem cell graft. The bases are TGTGCCAGCAGTTTTGTAGGGGACCCAAACTATGGCTACACCTTC. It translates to CASSFVGDPNYGYTF.